This T cell receptor (beta chain) was found in a study of shared clonotypes between healthy human individuals. Study-level results: Sharing across four donors was highest in naive CD4 (roughly 5%) and lowest in memory CD8 (around 0.4%).

The run depth of the assay was deep. Repertoires were generated with immunoSEQ multiplex PCR, while TCRdb's copy carries only in-frame clones and drops some. The data contain roughly 530,000 clones, 96% of them singletons. Per germline, CDR1 SGHNT and CDR2 YYREEE (reference sequence). This CDR3 comprises 13 residues. The junction had 1 base not matched to a gene; V was cut back by 1 base and J by 5 bases. With respect to this clone: Antigen unknown.

This receptor was identified in a woman aged 25-40 years in good health. The sample comprised naive CD4+ T cells sorted from blood. Specified subset: CD45RA+ positively selected. This chain joins TRBV5-4 and TRBJ2-7; 9 positions agree with TRBD2. As DNA, the CDR3 is TGTGCCAGCAGCTTGTCTAGCGGGGACGAGCAGTACTTC. Protein: CASSLSSGDEQYF.